The 5 T cell receptor beta chains given below trace back to one sample, sequenced in a study of blood T cell repertoires in COVID-19. Sequencing was performed with immunoSEQ multiplex PCR; in TCRdb, only in-frame clones are kept and a portion is missing. The repertoire holds roughly 250,000 clones, with about 87% as singletons. Sequencing was performed on PBMCs or T cells enriched from blood (not recorded which). These receptors were obtained from a woman aged 45 to 65 who had recovered from COVID-19.

The chain joins TRBV7-8 to TRBJ2-1; 8 bases fit TRBD2. With 2 bases clipped from V and 7 bases from J, the junction kept 7 bases outside the gene matches. This CDR3 comprises 15 residues. Germline-derived CDR1 and CDR2 are SGHVS and FQNEAQ. CDR3 loop: CASSLLRERENEQFF. The CDR3 DNA is TGTGCCAGCAGCTTACTCAGGGAGCGGGAGAATGAGCAGTTCTTC.

The rearrangement joins TRBV18 to TRBJ1-4; maybe TRBD1 (5 bases). Trimming removed 5 bases at V and 0 bases at J, with 16 bases between. The CDR3 runs 17 residues. Germline-derived CDR1 and CDR2 are KGHSH and LQKENI. The CDR3 DNA is TGTGCCAGCTCAACCACGGGGACTAGACCAACTAATGAAAAACTGTTTTTT. This sequence encodes CASSTTGTRPTNEKLFF.

The CDR3 DNA sequence: TGCAGCGTTGAAGTTCGGACTAGCTACGCCTACGAGCAGTACTTC. Protein: CSVEVRTSYAYEQYF. This chain joins TRBV29-1 and TRBJ2-7; TRBD2 aligns across 8 bases. The CDR3 sequence is 15 residues long. The germline V gene encodes CDR1 SQVTM and CDR2 ANQGSEA. Unmatched junction bases numbered 7, after V lost 1 base and J lost 2 bases.

The genes are TRBV28 and TRBJ1-1; the D gene is possibly TRBD1 (6 bases). V lost 6 bases and J lost 5, with 16 bases in between. The V gene's germline CDR1 is MDHEN and CDR2 SYDVKM. This CDR3 is 14 amino acids long. The DNA for the CDR3 is TGTGCCAGCAGCGAAACGAGGCAGGGGACTGAAGCTTTCTTT. Translated: CASSETRQGTEAFF.

The chain joins TRBV11-3 to TRBJ2-1; possibly TRBD1 for D (6 bases). Looked up from germline, CDR1 is SGHNT and CDR2 is YENEEA. V was cut by 5 bases and J by 4 bases, with 15 bases left in between. The CDR3 is made up of 15 amino acids. The chain's CDR3 is CASSPQGIGYNEQFF. In nucleotides, the CDR3 is TGTGCCAGCAGCCCCCAGGGGATCGGATACAATGAGCAGTTCTTC.